This paragraph reports one T cell receptor beta chain. What antigen it recognizes has not been identified. Base qualities are not provided; no much larger clone lies one nucleotide away. The sample belongs to a study of T cells in Graves' hyperthyroidism and ophthalmopathy (dated by TCRdb to between 2018 and 2021). Regarding the complete study: Peripheral blood samples were taken at initial diagnosis, before any treatment was given. After sampling, hyperthyroidism patients received methimazole starting at 30 mg daily, and ophthalmopathy patients received high-dose intravenous methylprednisolone. According to the paper, TCR Vbeta CDR3 sequencing was carried out on about 140 peripheral blood samples, which came from 40 to 45 ophthalmopathy, under 85 hyperthyroidism and around 17 progressor patients. The study also compared thyroid tissue and blood T-cell repertoires from about 6 Graves' hyperthyroidism patients. The roughly 100 discovery patients were randomly split 7:3 into training and test sets. TCR V-J signatures able to tell the groups apart were searched for in a discovery cohort of 95 or so patients, of whom 43 had Graves' ophthalmopathy and more than 55 had stable Graves' hyperthyroidism. An independent validation cohort of under 20 hyperthyroidism patients and approximately 17 patients who later progressed to ophthalmopathy tested prospective prediction of ophthalmopathy.

The paper as a whole reports these results and caveats: Sample size was not statistically predetermined, and investigators were not blinded to group allocation. In validation, progression to ophthalmopathy was predicted by the model with around 71% sensitivity and roughly 72% specificity, a median of approximately 6.5 months before onset. Blood samples also contained most of the expanded thyroid clonotypes (frequency above 0.001), which suggests that blood repertoires may reflect thyroid immune responses. A model built on a 13 V-J signature distinguished ophthalmopathy from stable hyperthyroidism, reaching approximately 89% sensitivity and around 82% specificity in cross-validation and 80%/75% in testing.

The TCR beta CDR3 regions were amplified from RNA transcripts. The first round of RT-PCR for the TCR CDR3 was performed with the HTBI primer set and the Qiagen OneStep RT-PCR kit. The libraries were constructed in a second round of multiplex PCR and then size-selected and purified. The libraries were sequenced on an Illumina HiSeq2000 using paired-end 100 bp reads. The study's own analysis went as follows. Raw data were processed with SOAPnuke, discarding reads with adapters, uncalled bases, mean Phred below 15, or no exact constant-primer or identifier match. High-quality paired reads were merged with COPE v1.2.5, and unique nucleotide sequences were defined as clonotypes. MiTCR v1.1 was used to align the clonotypes against IMGT TRBV, TRBD and TRBJ reference segments. Analysis was restricted to V-J combinations with a frequency above 0.0001, which covered approximately 99% of repertoires. The TCS score was defined as F50 (clonal expansion) divided by E x V (chaos), with BLOSUM62-based TCRdist calculated between CDR3 peptides within each V-J. Welch's t-statistics and random forest reduced around 520 V-J features to 10 to 15, which were used in a naive Bayes classifier (R e1071). The public reads were quality trimmed at Q25 with fastp and then assembled into clones with MiXCR by TCRdb, keeping productive beta chains. Rows matching on CDR3 protein sequence are summarized as one entry with the most common DNA and genes. The V and J calls shown here were made by TCRdb, not taken from the authors' results. For this sample there are some 600,000 distinct CDR3 sequences; approximately 15% appear just once. Roughly 6.2% of the sample lies in the top ten.

For this chain, trimming is 1 base at the V end and 3 bases at the J end, and the number of junction bases without a gene match is 7. Via the germline V gene, CDR1 is SGHDT and CDR2 YYEEEE. The CDR3 spans 15 residues, from the cysteine through the phenylalanine. The DNA shown is the 45-base CDR3, in frame from base 1. Hyperthyroidism patients were newly diagnosed, with disease duration under 2 months, and aged 18 to 65 years. The study excluded patients with uncontrolled infections, other autoimmune diseases, pregnancy or lactation. Diagnoses were based on clinical symptoms, serum thyroxine and TRAb, thyroid ultrasound and orbital computed tomography. Blood from progressor patients was drawn when they were first diagnosed with hyperthyroidism, before any ophthalmopathy symptoms appeared. PBMCs were separated from under 12 ml of fresh peripheral blood using Ficoll-Paque density gradient centrifugation. Progressor patients were first diagnosed with Graves' hyperthyroidism and then developed ophthalmopathy during follow-up. Total RNA was extracted using Trizol reagent, and RNA quality was assessed on an Agilent 2100 Bioanalyzer.

Sequencing was carried out using blood. The TCR comes from a woman aged 25-40 years with Graves' hyperthyroidism that later progressed to Graves' ophthalmopathy. This receptor chain uses TRBV5-6 and TRBJ2-7; a stretch of 7 junction bases matches TRBD1. In nucleotides, the sequence is TGTGCCAGCAGCTTGTTTGAAGGGGGCCACTACGAGCAGTACTTC. This codes for CASSLFEGGHYEQYF.